The 11 T cell receptor beta chains below come from one sample, sequenced in a study of CD8+ T cells in alopecia areata. Investigators isolated RNA and reverse transcribed it into cDNA to act as the sequencing template. The repertoire was sequenced with immunoSEQ multiplex PCR; TCRdb's copy has only in-frame clones and lacks some. The repertoire has 120,000 or so clones, about 50% of them found once; the top ten carry more than 9%. Sequencing input: NKG2D-low CD8+ T cells sorted from blood. Source of these receptors: a human donor with alopecia areata.

Only one count was recorded for this clone. The rearrangement links TRBV5-4 to TRBJ2-1; no clear D. CDR1 and CDR2 (germline): SGHNT, YYREEE (reference sequence). The V end lost 4 bases, the J end lost 0 bases, and 2 bases lay between the germline ends. This CDR3 contains 12 residues. The CDR3 protein is CASSTSYNEQFF. In DNA, the CDR3 is TGTGCCAGCAGCACCTCCTACAATGAGCAGTTCTTC.

This clone was counted only a few times. This sequence joins TRBV29-1 and TRBJ1-2; D is perhaps TRBD1 (6 bases). The germline CDR1 and CDR2 sequences are SQVTM and ANQGSEA. CDR3 length equals 11 residues. The V end lost 4 bases, the J end lost 8 bases, and 11 bases lay between the germline ends. The CDR3 region has the DNA TGCAGCGTTGCAGGGGACGTCGGCTACACCTTC. Its translation is CSVAGDVGYTF. Supplemented by reference TRBV29-1 and TRBJ1-2, the full variable domain reads SAVISQKPSRDICQRGTSLTIQCQVDSQVTMMFWYRQQPGQSLTLIATANQGSEATYESGFVIDKFPISRPNLTFSTLTVSNMSPEDSSIYLCSVAGDVGYTFGSGTRLTVV.

This chain joins TRBV2 and TRBJ2-3; TRBD1 matches at 8 bases. Per germline, CDR1 SNHLY and CDR2 FYNNEI. V lost 8 bases and J lost 6; bases outside the gene matches: 10. The CDR3 is made up of 14 amino acids. As DNA, the CDR3 is TGTGCCAGCGTCGCTTGGACAGGGATCGATACGCAGTATTTT. The encoded protein is CASVAWTGIDTQYF.

The genes are TRBV23-1 and TRBJ1-5; D is unclear. TRBV23-1 has ORF status, its function being uncertain. The CDR3 has 18 amino acids. V was pared by 4 bases and J by 0 bases, with 19 bases between. Here the CDR3 reads CASSLFRTVAYSNQPQHF. The CDR3 DNA follows: TGCGCCAGCAGTCTCTTCCGGACGGTAGCTTATAGCAATCAGCCCCAGCATTTT.

A single count supports this clone. The rearrangement links TRBV30 to TRBJ2-2, with TRBD1 matching over 10 bases. The V segment lost 7 bases and the J segment 4 bases; nucleotides outside the gene matches: 6. This CDR3 spans 14 amino acids. Germline V gene sequence: CDR1 GTSNPN, CDR2 SVGIG (reference sequence). The CDR3 DNA reads as TGTGCCTCTACAGGACAGGGGGGCACCGGGGAGCTGTTTTTT. Translation: CASTGQGGTGELFF.

This clone has just a few counts. The chain is built from TRBV5-1 and TRBJ2-7; D not resolved. The CDR3 has 12 amino acids. Germline assignment: CDR1 SGHRS and CDR2 YFSETQ. The V and J ends lost 0 bases and 5 bases respectively, with 6 bases between them. The CDR3 sequence is CASSLGNDEQYF. The CDR3, as DNA: TGCGCCAGCAGCTTGGGAAATGACGAGCAGTACTTC.

The chain carries TRBV9 and TRBJ1-1; D is unclear. V was trimmed by 4 bases and J by 1 base, leaving 8 bases between them. The CDR3 loop spans 13 amino acids. CDR1 and CDR2 (germline): SGDLS, YYNGEE. As DNA, the CDR3 is TGTGCCAGCAGCCGTGACGGGAACACTGAAGCTTTCTTT. Residues: CASSRDGNTEAFF.

The chain recombines TRBV5-1 with TRBJ2-7; D unresolved. This CDR3 has 12 amino acids. CDR1 is SGHRS and CDR2 is YFSETQ in the germline V gene. V was cut by 4 bases and J by 7 bases, with 12 bases left in between. CDR3: CASSPDLFEQYF. CDR3 coding DNA: TGCGCCAGCAGCCCAGACCTGTTTGAGCAGTACTTC.

This chain joins TRBV9 and TRBJ2-1; 9 nucleotides match TRBD1. The CDR3 has 15 amino acids. J was trimmed by 7 bases and V by 3 bases; bases with no gene match: 8. The germline CDR1 and CDR2 sequences are SGDLS and YYNGEE. The CDR3 reads CASSGYRGPLNEQFF. CDR3 in DNA: TGTGCCAGCAGCGGATACAGGGGGCCTCTGAATGAGCAGTTCTTC.

The V gene is TRBV27, the J gene TRBJ1-2; 8 bases align to TRBD1. The length of the CDR3 is 12 residues. V trimming: 5 bases; J trimming: 6 bases; junction bases outside the gene matches: 2. From germline, CDR1 is MNHEY and CDR2 SMNVEV (reference sequence). In DNA, the CDR3 is TGTGCCAGCAGTCAGGGGGCTAATGGCTACACCTTC. It encodes CASSQGANGYTF.

V is TRBV27 and J is TRBJ2-6; D is ambiguous. Trimming took off 6 bases at V and 4 bases at J, with 7 bases between the two ends. The CDR3 contains 13 residues. Germline CDR1 MNHEY, CDR2 SMNVEV (reference sequence). CDR3 protein: CASRALGANVLTF. The DNA of the CDR3 is TGTGCCAGCAGAGCCCTAGGGGCCAACGTCCTGACTTTC.